These 7 T cell receptor beta chains came from one sample sequenced in a study of T cell responses to AZD1222 COVID-19 vaccine. Assay used: immunoSEQ multiplex PCR; TCRdb lists only in-frame clones, some missing. The sample yields over 120,000 clones, 80% to 90% seen once. Specimen: peripheral blood, collected on day 0 of AZD1222 vaccination. These receptors were collected from an adult in good health.

The genes are TRBV4-1 and TRBJ1-2; unclear D gene. This CDR3 spans 17 amino acids. CDR1 and CDR2 from the germline V gene are MGHRA and YSYEKL. Trimming stripped 2 bases from V and 6 bases from J, with 22 bases between. CDR3 protein: CASSQPARAGSGDGYTF. The CDR3 bases are TGCGCCAGCAGCCAACCGGCAAGGGCTGGGTCTGGGGATGGCTACACCTTC.

This chain connects TRBV9 to TRBJ1-3; perhaps TRBD1 as D (6 bases). Germline assignment: CDR1 SGDLS and CDR2 YYNGEE. The germline V and J ends were trimmed by 7 bases and 2 bases, with 13 bases remaining between them. The CDR3 consists of 14 residues. CDR3 sequence reads: CASQRGAAGNTIYF. The DNA of the CDR3 is TGTGCCAGCCAGAGGGGGGCGGCTGGAAACACCATATATTTT.

The chain joins TRBV28 to TRBJ2-1; D is possibly TRBD2 (5 bases). Trimming left V 3 bases short and J 15 bases short, with 12 bases between. Germline V gene lookup returns CDR1 MDHEN and CDR2 SYDVKM. The CDR3 length is 11 residues. CDR3 DNA: TGTGCCAGCAGTTTTCGGACTGTCCCGTTCTTC. It codes for CASSFRTVPFF.

This sequence joins TRBV9 and TRBJ1-2; weak D call: TRBD1 (5 bases). CDR3 length: 12 amino acids. Trimming removed 4 bases at V and 9 bases at J, with 13 bases between. The germline V gene has CDR1 SGDLS and CDR2 YYNGEE. CDR3 in amino acids: CASSRDVSRYTF. For the CDR3, the DNA is TGTGCCAGCAGCAGGGACGTTTCTCGCTACACCTTC.

The chain combines TRBV18 with TRBJ1-1; D is undetermined. Per germline, CDR1 KGHSH and CDR2 LQKENI. CDR3 length: 14 residues. Trimming left V 5 bases short and J 4 bases short, with 14 bases between. The CDR3 DNA is TGTGCCAGCTCAGAGGCGCCCGCCGGCACTGAAGCTTTCTTT. Translation gives CASSEAPAGTEAFF.

The rearrangement joins TRBV13 to TRBJ1-1; 10 nucleotides agree with TRBD1. Trimming cost V 5 bases and J 10 bases; bases outside gene matches: 1. CDR1 and CDR2 (germline): PRHDT, FYEKMQ (reference sequence). The CDR3 is 11 amino acids. The CDR3 DNA follows: TGTGCCAGCAGCCGGACAGGGGGAGCTTTCTTT. Amino acids: CASSRTGGAFF.

The chain recombines TRBV7-2 with TRBJ1-1, with D perhaps matching TRBD1 (5 bases). The CDR3 totals 15 residues. Germline CDR1 SGHTA, CDR2 FQGNSA. V dropped 1 base and J dropped 1 base, with 10 bases sitting between them. For the CDR3, the DNA is TGTGCCAGCAGCTTAGGGGTAGGGACGAACACTGAAGCTTTCTTT. It yields the protein CASSLGVGTNTEAFF. The variable domain in full, completed from reference TRBV7-2 and TRBJ1-1, reads GAGVSQSPSNKVTEKGKDVELRCDPISGHTALYWYRQSLGQGLEFLIYFQGNSAPDKSGLPSDRFSAERTGGSVSTLTIQRTQQEDSAVYLCASSLGVGTNTEAFFGQGTRLTVV.